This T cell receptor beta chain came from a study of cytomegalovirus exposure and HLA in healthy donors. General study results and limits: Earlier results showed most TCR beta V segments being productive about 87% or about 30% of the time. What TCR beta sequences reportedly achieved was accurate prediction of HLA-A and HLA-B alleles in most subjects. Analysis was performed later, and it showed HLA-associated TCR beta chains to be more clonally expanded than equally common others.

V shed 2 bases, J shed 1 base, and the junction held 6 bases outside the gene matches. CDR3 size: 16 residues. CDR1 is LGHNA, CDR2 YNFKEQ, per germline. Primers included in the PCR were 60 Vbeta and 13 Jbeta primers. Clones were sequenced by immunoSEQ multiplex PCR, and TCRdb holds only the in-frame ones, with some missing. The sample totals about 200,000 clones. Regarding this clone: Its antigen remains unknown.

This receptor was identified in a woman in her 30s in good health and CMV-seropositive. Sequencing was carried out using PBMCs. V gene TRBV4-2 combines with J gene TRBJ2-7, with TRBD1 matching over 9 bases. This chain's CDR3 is CASSQTPGQGSYEQYF. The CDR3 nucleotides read TGTGCCAGCAGCCAAACCCCGGGACAGGGTTCCTACGAGCAGTACTTC.